Below are 23 T cell receptor beta chains sequenced from a single sample in a study of early stage breast cancer tumors (dated by TCRdb to 2016 to 2017). Library preparation was by the immunoSEQ multiplex PCR assay. TCRdb retrieved this table from immuneACCESS and kept in-frame rearrangements only. Not all clones are present; in checked studies, unresolved V genes account for under half, and no reason is known for the remainder. The sample table shows about 51,000 clones, and around 80% are seen once. The ten biggest clones cover just under 3.5% of the sample. The sample comprised blood. The receptors were gathered from a person aged 35 to 50 with breast cancer.

The chain joins TRBV15 to TRBJ2-1; D not certain. V lost 0 bases, J lost 3 bases, and 12 bases lay in between. This CDR3 spans 16 amino acids. The germline gives CDR1 LNHNV, CDR2 YYDKDF (reference sequence). The chain's CDR3 is CATSRDRIGYYNEQFF. In nucleotides, the CDR3 is TGTGCCACCAGCAGAGATCGGATCGGGTACTACAATGAGCAGTTCTTC.

CDR3 sequence: CAWSATPGFGGSGNTIYF. CDR3 sequence (DNA): TGTGCCTGGAGTGCAACCCCTGGCTTCGGGGGCTCTGGAAACACCATATATTTT. The chain couples TRBV30 to TRBJ1-3; maybe TRBD1 (5 bases). The V end was cut by 1 base, the J end by 0 bases, with 19 bases between. Germline V gene lookup returns CDR1 GTSNPN and CDR2 SVGIG (reference sequence). CDR3 size: 18 residues.

The V gene is TRBV2, the J gene TRBJ2-2; D unresolved. Germline CDR1 SNHLY, CDR2 FYNNEI. V was clipped by 8 bases and J by 2 bases, with 12 bases between them. The CDR3 is made up of 14 amino acids. In DNA form, the CDR3 reads TGTGCCAGCCGAGCCCTGATCAACACCGGGGAGCTGTTTTTT. Protein sequence: CASRALINTGELFF.

V gene TRBV7-2 combines with J gene TRBJ1-3; D may be TRBD1 (5 bases). Germline V lookup: CDR1 SGHTA, CDR2 FQGNSA. This CDR3 contains 15 residues. Trimming cost V 5 bases and J 0 bases, with 11 bases left between them. CDR3 loop: CASSDRVSSGNTIYF. In DNA form, the CDR3 reads TGTGCCAGCAGCGACAGAGTAAGCTCTGGAAACACCATATATTTT.

This CDR3 is CASSLGNRGSYGYTF. CDR3 bases: TGTGCCAGCAGCTTGGGCAACAGGGGCAGCTATGGCTACACCTTC. The chain couples TRBV5-5 to TRBJ1-2, with 7 bases lining up with TRBD1. This CDR3 spans 15 amino acids. Losses at the gene ends were 0 bases for V and 4 bases for J; bases not matched to a gene: 6. Germline V gene lookup returns CDR1 SGHKS and CDR2 YYEKEE (reference sequence).

This clone has a handful of counts. The rearrangement joins TRBV7-3 to TRBJ2-2; no clear D. The V and J ends lost 2 bases and 4 bases respectively, with 5 bases between them. The CDR3 has 13 amino acids. Germline V gene lookup returns CDR1 SGHTA and CDR2 FQGTGA. CDR3 DNA: TGTGCCAGCAGCTTAGACCCCACCGGGGAGCTGTTTTTT. Translation: CASSLDPTGELFF.

V is TRBV21-1 and J is TRBJ2-7; no DNA check was done on the table's D call, TRBD2. TRBV21-1 is marked as a pseudogene. This CDR3 has 12 residues. The CDR3 DNA reads as TGTGCCAGCAGGGATCTCACGCGGGAGCGGAGGGTC. This codes for CASRDLTRERRV.

As DNA, the CDR3 is TGTGCCATCAGTGCGGAGACTAGCGGGAGGAATGAGCAGTTCTTC. This sequence encodes CAISAETSGRNEQFF. This rearrangement joins TRBV10-3 to TRBJ2-1; 13 nucleotides match TRBD2. The V gene end was trimmed by 4 bases and the J gene end by 7 bases; junction bases not matched to a gene: 4. Per germline, CDR1 ENHRY and CDR2 SYGVKD. The CDR3 spans 15 residues.

Only a few counts were recorded for this clone. The gene calls are TRBV27 and TRBJ2-1, with a possible D match to TRBD2 (5 bases). The CDR3 length is 15 residues. Trimming removed 5 bases at V and 7 bases at J, with 18 bases between. The V gene's germline CDR1 is MNHEY and CDR2 SMNVEV (reference sequence). CDR3 nucleotides: TGTGCCAGCAGTCCCCGCAGACCGGACTCAAATGAGCAGTTCTTC. Amino acid sequence: CASSPRRPDSNEQFF.

The rearrangement links TRBV5-1 to TRBJ1-4; 8 bases match TRBD1. The junction had 5 bases not matched to a gene; V was cut back by 3 bases and J by 4 bases. The CDR3 has 15 amino acids. CDR1 SGHRS and CDR2 YFSETQ come from the germline V gene. The chain's CDR3 is CASSSGGTNNEKLFF. CDR3 bases: TGCGCCAGCAGCTCAGGGGGCACTAATAATGAAAAACTGTTTTTT.

The rearrangement links TRBV27 to TRBJ2-1, with 11 bases identical to TRBD2. In germline, CDR1 is MNHEY, CDR2 SMNVEV (reference sequence). V shed 5 bases and J 9 bases; nucleotides not matched to a gene: 12. The CDR3 covers 16 residues. CDR3 region: CASSQRELAGVGEQFF. As DNA, the CDR3 is TGTGCCAGCAGTCAAAGGGAACTAGCGGGAGTTGGTGAGCAGTTCTTC.

This clone was seen only a few times. The V call is TRBV25-1, the J call TRBJ2-1; 7 bases agree with TRBD1. V lost 4 bases and J lost 9; bases outside the gene matches: 9. The CDR3 is 14 amino acids. From germline, CDR1 is MGHDK and CDR2 SYGVNS. In nucleotides, the CDR3 is TGTGCCAGCAGTGTTCACCGACAGGGACCTGAGCAGTTCTTC. It is translated as CASSVHRQGPEQFF. Filled out from reference TRBV25-1 and TRBJ2-1, the complete variable domain reads EADIYQTPRYLVIGTGKKITLECSQTMGHDKMYWYQQDPGMELHLIHYSYGVNSTEKGDLSSESTVSRIRTEHFPLTLESARPSHTSQYLCASSVHRQGPEQFFGPGTRLTVL.

V usage is TRBV7-6 and J usage is TRBJ2-2, with D uncertain. Trimming pared 4 bases from V and 5 bases from J, leaving 2 bases between. This CDR3 is built from 11 residues. Germline V gene data show CDR1 as SGHVS and CDR2 as FNYEAQ. The CDR3 nucleotides are TGTGCCAGCAGCTCAACCGGGGAGCTGTTTTTT. This sequence encodes CASSSTGELFF. Together with reference TRBV7-6 and TRBJ2-2, the CDR3 gives the full variable domain: GAGVSQSPRYKVTKRGQDVALRCDPISGHVSLYWYRQALGQGPEFLTYFNYEAQQDKSGLPNDRFSAERPEGSISTLTIQRTEQRDSAMYRCASSSTGELFFGEGSRLTVL.

In DNA form, the CDR3 reads TGTGCCGTGGGACTAGCAGATCCCTACAATGAGCAGTTCTTC. This translates into CAVGLADPYNEQFF. J is TRBJ2-1 and V is TRBV10-3; 9 bases fit TRBD2. Germline V gene lookup returns CDR1 ENHRY and CDR2 SYGVKD. This CDR3 region has 14 residues. The ends lost 11 bases at V and 2 bases at J; junction bases unmatched: 7.

J is TRBJ1-5 and V is TRBV6-4, with no clear D. CDR3 size: 16 residues. Germline assignment: CDR1 MRHNA and CDR2 SNTAGT. V was clipped by 2 bases and J by 2 bases, with 13 bases between them. As DNA, the CDR3 is TGTGCCAGCAGTGACCGAGGCGAAGGCGGCAATCAGCCCCAGCATTTT. Amino acid sequence: CASSDRGEGGNQPQHF.

The genes are TRBV10-2 and TRBJ2-7, with 7 bases matching TRBD2. V lost 8 bases, J lost 0 bases, and 7 bases stayed unmatched. The germline gives CDR1 WSHSY, CDR2 SAAADI. This CDR3 has 14 amino acids. The CDR3 DNA sequence: TGCGCCAGCCGACCCCGGGGGGACTCCTACGAGCAGTACTTC. Translating gives CASRPRGDSYEQYF.

The rearrangement uses TRBV30 and TRBJ2-1; TRBD2 matches at 9 bases. Per the germline V gene, CDR1 is GTSNPN and CDR2 is SVGIG (reference sequence). This CDR3 is built from 14 residues. With 0 bases clipped from V and 8 bases from J, the junction kept 5 bases outside the gene matches. The CDR3 sequence is CAWSVNAGGHEQFF. CDR3 bases: TGTGCCTGGAGTGTAAATGCGGGAGGGCATGAGCAGTTCTTC.

This clone was seen just once. The V and J genes are TRBV29-1 and TRBJ2-3; D not resolved. Looked up from germline, CDR1 is SQVTM and CDR2 is ANQGSEA. V lost 1 base to trimming and J lost 0 bases, with 14 bases between them. The CDR3 consists of 16 residues. The CDR3 sequence is CSVEALPQYSTDTQYF. As DNA, the CDR3 is TGCAGCGTTGAAGCTCTCCCCCAGTATAGCACAGATACGCAGTATTTT.

This sequence joins TRBV5-1 and TRBJ1-1; D may be TRBD1 (5 bases). V lost 2 bases and J lost 4, with 12 bases in between. Germline V gene data show CDR1 as SGHRS and CDR2 as YFSETQ. This CDR3 is built from 14 residues. CDR3 bases: TGCGCCAGCAGCTTCAAAGGGGAACGCACTGAAGCTTTCTTT. Amino acid sequence: CASSFKGERTEAFF.

V gene TRBV14 combines with J gene TRBJ1-1; D is uncertain. Germline CDR1 and CDR2: SGHDN and FVKESK. V lost 1 base and J lost 2, with 8 bases in between. The CDR3 is made up of 14 amino acids. The CDR3 nucleotides are TGTGCCAGCAGCCAAGTCGCCAGCAACACTGAAGCTTTCTTT. This codes for CASSQVASNTEAFF.

This clone came up a few times. The V call is TRBV29-1, the J call TRBJ1-1; D remains unclear. The CDR3 totals 14 residues. V lost 4 bases, J lost 1 base, and 13 bases lay in between. Germline assignment: CDR1 SQVTM and CDR2 ANQGSEA. DNA for the CDR3: TGCAGCGTTGTGAGGCTAGCGGGGAACACTGAAGCTTTCTTT. Amino acids: CSVVRLAGNTEAFF.

J is TRBJ2-3 and V is TRBV23-1; 7 positions match TRBD2. TRBV23-1 is reported as an ORF; its role is uncertain. V shed 2 bases and J 0 bases; nucleotides not matched to a gene: 8. The CDR3 sequence is 17 residues long. The CDR3 coding sequence is TGCGCCAGCAGTCAAATAGGAGCGGGACCTAGCACAGATACGCAGTATTTT. Residues: CASSQIGAGPSTDTQYF.

The sample holds a few counts of this clone. The rearrangement joins TRBV2 to TRBJ1-2; D is perhaps TRBD1 (5 bases). This CDR3 has 13 residues. V was pared by 3 bases and J by 9 bases, with 14 bases between. In germline, CDR1 is SNHLY, CDR2 FYNNEI. The CDR3 sequence is CASSDQGIGSYTF. The CDR3 bases are TGTGCCAGCAGTGATCAGGGTATCGGGAGCTACACCTTC.